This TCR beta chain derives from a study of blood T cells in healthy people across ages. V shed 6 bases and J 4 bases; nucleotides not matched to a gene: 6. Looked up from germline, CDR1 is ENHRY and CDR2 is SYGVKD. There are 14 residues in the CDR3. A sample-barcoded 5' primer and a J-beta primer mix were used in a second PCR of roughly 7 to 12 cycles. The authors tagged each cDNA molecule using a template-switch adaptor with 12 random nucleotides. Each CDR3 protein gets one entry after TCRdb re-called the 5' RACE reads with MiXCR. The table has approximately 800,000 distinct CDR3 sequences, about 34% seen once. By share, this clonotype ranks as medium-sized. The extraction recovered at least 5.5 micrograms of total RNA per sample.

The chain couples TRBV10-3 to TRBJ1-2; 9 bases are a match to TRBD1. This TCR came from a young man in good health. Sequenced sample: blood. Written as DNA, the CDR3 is TGTGCCATCAGCCTCGGACAGGGGACCTATGGCTACACCTTC. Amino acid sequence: CAISLGQGTYGYTF.